This TCR beta chain came from a study of cytotoxic CD8 clonotypes in ibrutinib-treated CLL. General study results and limits: Researchers report that baseline clonality outpaced age-matched healthy donors and tracked circulating CD8+ T-cell counts. Clonality climbed at ibrutinib response, then dropped toward baseline at progression.

Sequencing used immunoSEQ multiplex PCR; TCRdb keeps in-frame clones, though not all of them. The sample lists 110,000 to 150,000 clones, approximately 90% occurring once. This clone appeared a single time. Its antigen is not identified. Germline V gene data show CDR1 as SGHNT and CDR2 as YYREEE (reference sequence). The CDR3 contains 15 residues. Trimming took 4 bases from V and 3 from J, leaving 15 bases between them. The sample in question was PBMCs, obtained after 12 months of ibrutinib treatment. V is TRBV5-4 and J is TRBJ2-3; D may match TRBD1 or TRBD2 (5 bases each). This TCR came from a human donor with chronic lymphocytic leukemia. The CDR3 region has the DNA TGTGCCAGCAGCCCCCGGGACGTAGGTACAGATACGCAGTATTTT. This gives the protein CASSPRDVGTDTQYF.